Sequencing of this TCR beta chain was carried out in a study of Graves' ophthalmopathy and Graves' hyperthyroidism (dated by TCRdb to between 2018 and 2020). At the level of the whole study: Peripheral blood was collected at initial diagnosis, before any treatment. TCR beta repertoire signatures were used to distinguish Graves' ophthalmopathy from Graves' hyperthyroidism and to predict progression to ophthalmopathy. To explore V-J signatures distinguishing ophthalmopathy from hyperthyroidism, a discovery set of 100 or so patients (around 42 ophthalmopathy, roughly 60 stable hyperthyroidism) was enrolled. Once sampling was done, hyperthyroidism patients were given methimazole at a starting dose of 30 mg daily, while ophthalmopathy patients were given high-dose intravenous methylprednisolone. In total, over 130 blood samples were TCR-sequenced: around 42 ophthalmopathy, some 80 hyperthyroidism and approximately 17 hyperthyroidism-to-ophthalmopathy patients. In more than five hyperthyroidism patients, the T-cell repertoires found in thyroid tissue were compared with those found in blood. For independent validation, a separate cohort was made up of around 19 hyperthyroidism patients plus 17 patients who later progressed from hyperthyroidism to ophthalmopathy. General findings and caveats noted by the study authors: In validation, the model predicted ophthalmopathy progression with nearly 71% sensitivity and about 73% specificity; 12 predicted patients were CT-confirmed with GO in a median of 6.5 months. In cross-validation, the 13-signature model distinguished ophthalmopathy from stable hyperthyroidism with nearly 90% sensitivity and almost 83% specificity, and in the test set the corresponding values were approximately 80% and 68%. Most of the expanded thyroid clonotypes with a frequency above 0.001 were also detected in blood, and it was suggested that the thyroid immune response may be reflected by blood repertoires. No statistical method was used to predetermine the sample size, and group allocation was not hidden from the investigators.

For repertoire sequencing, the TCR beta CDR3 regions were amplified from RNA transcripts. A first-round RT-PCR used HTBI primers with the Qiagen OneStep RT-PCR kit, followed by a second-round multiplex PCR, size selection and purification. Libraries were sequenced paired-end with 100 bp reads on an Illumina HiSeq2000. In the source study's methods: SOAPnuke was used to process the reads, removing any read that contained adapters or uncalled bases, had a mean Phred below 15, or lacked an exact match to the constant primer or identifier. COPE v1.2.5 was used to merge the high-quality paired reads. Clonotypes were defined as unique nucleotide sequences and were aligned to IMGT TRB V, D and J references using MiTCR v1.1. The analysis was limited to V-J combinations with a frequency above 0.0001, which together covered roughly 99% of repertoires. For each V-J combination, a TCR clonal expansion and chaos score was defined as the ratio of F50 clonal expansion to chaos observed in the TCRdist matrix. Features were reduced by Welch's t-statistics and random forest to around 14 V-J combinations, which fed a naive Bayes classifier. The similarity between thyroid and blood repertoires was quantified using the Morisita-Horn index. TCRdb trimmed public reads at Q25 via fastp, called clones via MiXCR and kept in-frame beta chains. All rows with the same CDR3 protein become a single entry with the most common DNA and genes. The V and J calls and clone size come from TCRdb's table, not from the authors' own analysis. The sample table contains 600,000 to 950,000 distinct CDR3 sequences; only one count was recorded for roughly 40% of them. Jointly, the top ten make up 35% to 55% of the sample.

Worth noting for this clonotype: Its antigen remains unidentified. Just one base apart from a much larger clone, this may be a read error.

V is pruned by 6 bases and J by 1 base, leaving 7 bases of the junction without a gene match. The CDR3, cysteine through phenylalanine, is 15 amino acids long. Only the CDR3 region is kept as DNA, spanning 45 bases read in frame from base 1. Via the germline V gene, CDR1 is ENHRY and CDR2 SYGVKD. Ophthalmopathy patients had moderately to severely active disease, Clinical Activity Score of at least 3, NOSPECS grade of at least 4, and disease duration under 3 months. Patients with other autoimmune diseases, uncontrolled infections, pregnancy or lactation were excluded. Clinical symptoms, serum thyroxine, TRAb, thyroid ultrasound and orbital computed tomography formed the basis of the diagnosis. PBMCs were isolated from about 9.2 ml of fresh peripheral blood by Ficoll-Paque density gradient centrifugation. Trizol reagent was used to extract the total RNA, and its quality was then checked on an Agilent 2100 Bioanalyzer.

The V gene is TRBV10-3 and the J gene is TRBJ1-1; TRBD1 fits 8 bases in the junction. This receptor was taken from an adult man with Graves' ophthalmopathy. Input material: peripheral blood. The CDR3 sequence is CAIRDPGQANTEAFF. At the DNA level, the sequence is TGTGCCATCAGGGATCCGGGACAGGCGAACACTGAAGCTTTCTTT.